These 5 T cell receptor beta chains came from one sample sequenced in a study of response to subunit inactivated influenza vaccine. A single record per CDR3 protein comes from TCRdb applying MiXCR to the RT-PCR reads. The sample includes about 240,000 distinct CDR3 sequences, 12% seen only once; the top ten take 7.8%. The starting material was non-naive T cells sorted from PBMCs, obtained 14 days before vaccination. These receptors all come from a man over 45 who received an inactivated influenza vaccine.

This clonotype was observed at least ten times. The J gene is TRBJ2-3, the V gene TRBV5-6; D call uncertain. Trimming pared 5 bases from V and 2 bases from J, leaving 12 bases between. This CDR3 spans 14 amino acids. Per the germline V gene, CDR1 is SGHDT and CDR2 is YYEEEE. This CDR3 reads CASRTWANTDTQYF. In DNA, the CDR3 is TGTGCCAGCAGAACCTGGGCGAACACAGATACGCAGTATTTT.

The chain couples TRBV10-3 to TRBJ2-7; 11 nucleotides align to TRBD1. The germline CDR1 and CDR2 sequences are ENHRY and SYGVKD. V lost 2 bases to trimming and J lost 5 bases; unmatched junction nucleotides: 8. CDR3 length equals 16 residues. The CDR3 region is CAISEVPGTGGDEQYF. The DNA for the CDR3 is TGTGCCATCAGTGAGGTTCCCGGGACAGGGGGAGACGAGCAGTACTTC.

The CDR3 region has the DNA TGTGCCAGCAGCCAATCAGTTCTGGGGGCGTATGGCTACACCTTC. Protein: CASSQSVLGAYGYTF. The gene calls are TRBV3-1 and TRBJ1-2; TRBD1 might be the D (6 bases). Trimming shortened V by 2 bases and J by 5 bases, and 15 bases separated the two germline ends. Per germline, CDR1 LGHDT and CDR2 YNNKEL (reference sequence). CDR3 length: 15 residues.

This clonotype was picked up many times. V and J are TRBV2 and TRBJ2-7; no firm D call. The CDR3 runs to 10 residues. Trimming shortened V by 6 bases and J by 6 bases, and 6 bases separated the two germline ends. The germline V gene encodes CDR1 SNHLY and CDR2 FYNNEI. The DNA for the CDR3 is TGTGCCAGCAGGGGCGGCGAGCAGTACTTC. Translating gives CASRGGEQYF.

The chain links TRBV4-1 to TRBJ1-1; TRBD1 aligns across 8 bases. Germline lookup yields CDR1 MGHRA and CDR2 YSYEKL. This CDR3 region has 16 residues. The J segment lost 0 bases and the V segment lost 1 base, leaving 4 bases of the junction unmatched. This chain's CDR3 is CASSQARTGLNTEAFF. CDR3 DNA sequence: TGCGCCAGCAGCCAAGCCAGGACAGGGTTGAACACTGAAGCTTTCTTT.